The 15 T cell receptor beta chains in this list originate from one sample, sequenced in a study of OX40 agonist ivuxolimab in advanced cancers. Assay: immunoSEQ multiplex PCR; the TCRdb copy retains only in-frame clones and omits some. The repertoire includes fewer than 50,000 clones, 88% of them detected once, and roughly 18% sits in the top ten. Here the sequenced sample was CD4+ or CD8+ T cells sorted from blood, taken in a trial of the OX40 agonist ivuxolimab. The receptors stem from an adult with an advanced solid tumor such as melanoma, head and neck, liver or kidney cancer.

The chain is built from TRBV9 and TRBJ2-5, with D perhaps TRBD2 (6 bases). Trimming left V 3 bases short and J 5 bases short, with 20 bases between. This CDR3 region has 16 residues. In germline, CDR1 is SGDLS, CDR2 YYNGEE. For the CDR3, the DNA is TGTGCCAGCAGCGGAGACGGGGGAAGTGGCGGTGAGACCCAGTACTTC. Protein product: CASSGDGGSGGETQYF.

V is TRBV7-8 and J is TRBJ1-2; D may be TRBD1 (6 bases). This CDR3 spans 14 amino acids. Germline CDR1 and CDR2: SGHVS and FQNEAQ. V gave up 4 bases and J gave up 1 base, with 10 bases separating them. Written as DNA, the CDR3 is TGTGCCAGCAGCTCCGGGACACTTAACTATGGCTACACCTTC. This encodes CASSSGTLNYGYTF.

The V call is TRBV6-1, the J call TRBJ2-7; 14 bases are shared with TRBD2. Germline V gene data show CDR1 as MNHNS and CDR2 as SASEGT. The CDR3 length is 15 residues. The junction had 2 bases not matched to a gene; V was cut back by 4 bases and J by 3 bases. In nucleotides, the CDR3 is TGTGCCAGCAGTGCAGGGACTAGCGGGGGCTACGAGCAGTACTTC. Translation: CASSAGTSGGYEQYF.

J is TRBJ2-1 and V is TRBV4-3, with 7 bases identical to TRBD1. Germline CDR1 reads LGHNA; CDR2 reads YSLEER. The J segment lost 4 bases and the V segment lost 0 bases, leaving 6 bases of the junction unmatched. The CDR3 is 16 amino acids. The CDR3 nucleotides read TGCGCCAGCAGCCAAGAAGGGGGCAGGGATTACAATGAGCAGTTCTTC. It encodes CASSQEGGRDYNEQFF.

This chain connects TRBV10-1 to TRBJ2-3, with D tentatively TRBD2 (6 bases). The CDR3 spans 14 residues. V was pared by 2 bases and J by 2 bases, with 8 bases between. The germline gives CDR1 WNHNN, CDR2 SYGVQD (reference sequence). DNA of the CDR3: TGCGCCAGCAGTGAGGGGGGGTCCACAGATACGCAGTATTTT. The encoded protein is CASSEGGSTDTQYF.

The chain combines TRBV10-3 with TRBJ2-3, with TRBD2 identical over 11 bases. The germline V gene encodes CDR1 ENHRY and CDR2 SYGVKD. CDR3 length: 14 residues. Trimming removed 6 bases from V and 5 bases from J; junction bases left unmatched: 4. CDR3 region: CAIRETSGEDTQYF. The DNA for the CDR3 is TGTGCCATCAGGGAGACTAGCGGGGAAGATACGCAGTATTTT.

The CDR3 sequence: CASSIVRVPNTEAFF. CDR3 DNA sequence: TGTGCCAGTAGTATAGTAAGGGTTCCGAACACTGAAGCTTTCTTT. The V gene is TRBV19, the J gene TRBJ1-1; no definite D call. The V end lost 1 base, the J end lost 1 base, and 10 bases lay between the germline ends. CDR1 and CDR2 (germline): LNHDA, SQIVND (reference sequence). This CDR3 contains 15 residues.

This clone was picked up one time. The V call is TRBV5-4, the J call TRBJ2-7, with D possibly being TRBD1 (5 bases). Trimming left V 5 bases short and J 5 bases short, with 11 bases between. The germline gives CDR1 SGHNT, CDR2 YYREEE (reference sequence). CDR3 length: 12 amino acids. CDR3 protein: CASSSRVDEQYF. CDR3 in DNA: TGTGCCAGCAGTTCCAGGGTCGACGAGCAGTACTTC.

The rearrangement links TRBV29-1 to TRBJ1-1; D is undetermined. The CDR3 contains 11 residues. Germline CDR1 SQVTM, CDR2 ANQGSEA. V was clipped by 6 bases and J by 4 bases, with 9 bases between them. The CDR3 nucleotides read TGCAGCGTCTCCCAGTCCACTGAAGCTTTCTTT. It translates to CSVSQSTEAFF. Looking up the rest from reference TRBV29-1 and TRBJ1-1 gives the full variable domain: SAVISQKPSRDICQRGTSLTIQCQVDSQVTMMFWYRQQPGQSLTLIATANQGSEATYESGFVIDKFPISRPNLTFSTLTVSNMSPEDSSIYLCSVSQSTEAFFGQGTRLTVV.

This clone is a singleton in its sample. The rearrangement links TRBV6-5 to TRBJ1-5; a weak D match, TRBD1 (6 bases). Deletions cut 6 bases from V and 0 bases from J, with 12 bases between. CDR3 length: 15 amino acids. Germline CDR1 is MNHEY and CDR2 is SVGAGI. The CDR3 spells CASSIGQYSNQPQHF. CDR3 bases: TGTGCCAGCAGCATAGGACAGTATAGCAATCAGCCCCAGCATTTT.

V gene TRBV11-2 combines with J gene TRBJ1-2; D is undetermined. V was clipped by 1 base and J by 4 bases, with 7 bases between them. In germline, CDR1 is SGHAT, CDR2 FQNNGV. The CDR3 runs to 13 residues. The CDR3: CASSLAGSYGYTF. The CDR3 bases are TGTGCCAGCAGCTTAGCCGGCAGCTATGGCTACACCTTC.

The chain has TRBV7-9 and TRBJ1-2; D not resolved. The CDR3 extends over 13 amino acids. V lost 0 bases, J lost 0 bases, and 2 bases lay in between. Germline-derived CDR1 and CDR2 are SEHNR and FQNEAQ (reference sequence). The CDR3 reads CASSLAANYGYTF. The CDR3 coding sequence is TGTGCCAGCAGCTTAGCAGCTAACTATGGCTACACCTTC.

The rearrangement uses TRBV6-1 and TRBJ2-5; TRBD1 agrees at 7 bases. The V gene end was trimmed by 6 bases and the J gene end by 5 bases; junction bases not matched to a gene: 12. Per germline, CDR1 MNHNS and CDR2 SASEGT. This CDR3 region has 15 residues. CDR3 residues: CASSLDPTGSETQYF. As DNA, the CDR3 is TGTGCCAGCAGCCTCGACCCGACAGGGAGCGAGACCCAGTACTTC.

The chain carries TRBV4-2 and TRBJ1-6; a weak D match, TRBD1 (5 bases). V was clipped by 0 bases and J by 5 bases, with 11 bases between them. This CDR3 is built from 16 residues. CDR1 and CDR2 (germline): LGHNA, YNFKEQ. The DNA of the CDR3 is TGTGCCAGCAGCCAAGAGGGGGGTCAGCATAATTCACCCCTCCACTTT. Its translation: CASSQEGGQHNSPLHF.

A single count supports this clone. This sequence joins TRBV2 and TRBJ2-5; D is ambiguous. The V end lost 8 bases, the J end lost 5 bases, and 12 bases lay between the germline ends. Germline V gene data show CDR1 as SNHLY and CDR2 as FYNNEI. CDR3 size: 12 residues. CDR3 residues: CASDRAPETQYF. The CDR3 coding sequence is TGTGCCAGCGACCGGGCTCCGGAGACCCAGTACTTC.